This TCR beta chain was profiled in a study of blood T cell repertoires in COVID-19 (dated by TCRdb to about 2020). Context from the whole study: The collaborator samples originated in the United States, Italy and Spain and spanned the acute and convalescent phases of COVID-19. Where available, HLA class I and class II types were taken from metadata supplied by the sample provider and were not determined by assay-based typing. The repertoires were released in a freely available public database meant as a resource for research on the immune response to SARS-CoV-2. The sample metadata nearly always contained a de-identified subject ID, COVID-19 status, age in years and sex. Deeply sampled blood TCRbeta repertoires from subjects exposed to, actively infected with, or recovered from COVID-19 were included in the dataset. The samples were drawn from the first 160 participants of the ongoing ImmuneRACE study and from 1,254 subjects provided by 6 global collaborators. The material from the prospective study consisted of cDNA or gDNA derived from T cells, B-cell-depleted T cells, or PBMCs. What the authors observed across the whole study: Clinical and demographic metadata were provided uncurated, with the amount varying by source and participant.

To note about this clone: What antigen it recognizes has not been identified. There are no base qualities to consult, and no much larger clone falls within one base.

The collaborating institutions used their own protocols to collect whole blood in K2EDTA tubes. For TCRbeta analysis, collaborator samples were shipped as frozen whole blood, as isolated PBMCs, or as DNA extracted from either sample type. TCRbeta CDR3 regions were amplified from genomic DNA using the immunoSEQ Assay, a bias-controlled multiplex PCR. As for the original processing: Within the assay, amplification of reference gene primers was used to estimate how many nucleated cells each sample contained. To quantify the absolute abundance of each unique TCRbeta CDR3 rearrangement, sequence reads were collapsed and filtered. For each sample, productive Simpson clonality was calculated as the square root of Simpson's diversity index over productive rearrangements. This immuneACCESS table, as held by TCRdb, lists in-frame sequences with V and J called but not all clones. Of the missing ones, under half trace to an unresolved V gene in checked studies; the others have no known cause. D and trimming were read from the DNA, whereas the V and J calls and clone size are those reported in that table. The sample yields approximately 150,000 clones; almost 90% were counted once. Roughly 1.4% of the sample comes from the top ten.

Taken from the germline V gene, the CDR1 and CDR2 loops are MRHNA and SNTAGT. V loses 4 bases at its end and J loses 0 bases; junction bases beyond the gene matches: 5. Measured from the cysteine to the phenylalanine, the CDR3 is 16 residues long. Kept here is only the CDR3 DNA, which spans 48 bases and is read in frame from base 1. Sequenced material: peripheral blood. The sequence derives from a woman between 55 and 75 years old with acute or convalescent COVID-19. Recombination joined TRBV6-4 with TRBJ2-3, and TRBD2 matches 9 of the central bases. The CDR3 protein is CASSATGTSSTDTQYF. The nucleotide sequence is TGTGCCAGCAGTGCTACCGGGACTAGCAGCACAGATACGCAGTATTTT.